A selection of T cell receptor beta chains follows, all from one sample in a study of CD8+ T cells in alopecia areata. TCRdb keeps only in-frame clones here, not all; method: immunoSEQ multiplex PCR. The sample includes over 150,000 clones, more than 55% of them seen just once. The source was CD4+ T cells sorted from blood, collected at week 4, from a patient treated with tofacitinib. The receptor source for this set is a human donor with alopecia areata. Each CDR3 is given without its conserved first and last residue. Fields, in order: CDR3 protein, CDR3 length, V gene, J gene, clone size. A row's size may be missing; if present it is once, few, many or a size class.

CDR3 protein: AWRVRATETQY
CDR3 length: 11
V gene: TRBV30
J gene: TRBJ2-5
clone size: NA

CDR3 protein: SVVILRQGAEELF
CDR3 length: 13
V gene: TRBV29-1
J gene: TRBJ2-2
clone size: NA

CDR3 protein: ASSHPNGVDYGYT
CDR3 length: 13
V gene: TRBV25-1
J gene: TRBJ1-2
clone size: once

CDR3 protein: ASSRQGVLGLDTQY
CDR3 length: 14
V gene: TRBV4-1
J gene: TRBJ2-3
clone size: few

CDR3 protein: SVERNLYGYT
CDR3 length: 10
V gene: TRBV29-1
J gene: TRBJ1-2
clone size: NA

CDR3 protein: ARLSGNTIY
CDR3 length: 9
V gene: TRBV30
J gene: TRBJ1-3
clone size: few

CDR3 protein: ASSLHAGEDEKLF
CDR3 length: 13
V gene: TRBV7-9
J gene: TRBJ1-4
clone size: few

CDR3 protein: ASSAGTGGNQPQH
CDR3 length: 13
V gene: TRBV2
J gene: TRBJ1-5
clone size: NA

CDR3 protein: ASSVAFSSGLNEQF
CDR3 length: 14
V gene: TRBV9
J gene: TRBJ2-1
clone size: few

CDR3 protein: ASSVLRASTDTQY
CDR3 length: 13
V gene: TRBV9
J gene: TRBJ2-3
clone size: NA

CDR3 protein: AWSVGPHTEAF
CDR3 length: 11
V gene: TRBV30
J gene: TRBJ1-1
clone size: NA

CDR3 protein: AWSVLNEQF
CDR3 length: 9
V gene: TRBV30
J gene: TRBJ2-1
clone size: NA

CDR3 protein: AWSGTAPPQH
CDR3 length: 10
V gene: TRBV30
J gene: TRBJ1-5
clone size: NA

CDR3 protein: ASTSGDRGYT
CDR3 length: 10
V gene: TRBV9
J gene: TRBJ1-2
clone size: NA

CDR3 protein: ASSSTGGFWNTEAF
CDR3 length: 14
V gene: TRBV7-9
J gene: TRBJ1-1
clone size: NA

CDR3 protein: ASSPLLRGALDEQF
CDR3 length: 14
V gene: TRBV7-2
J gene: TRBJ2-1
clone size: NA

CDR3 protein: ASSTDRRGQY
CDR3 length: 10
V gene: TRBV7-2
J gene: TRBJ2-7
clone size: NA

CDR3 protein: ASSLQRADPQQF
CDR3 length: 12
V gene: TRBV7-2
J gene: TRBJ2-1
clone size: few

CDR3 protein: ASSSGTASGANVLT
CDR3 length: 14
V gene: TRBV5-1
J gene: TRBJ2-6
clone size: once

CDR3 protein: ASWRDYGYT
CDR3 length: 9
V gene: TRBV19
J gene: TRBJ1-2
clone size: NA

CDR3 protein: ASRAGGGYTEAF
CDR3 length: 12
V gene: TRBV2
J gene: TRBJ1-1
clone size: NA

CDR3 protein: ASSILPGQGNGYT
CDR3 length: 13
V gene: TRBV5-1
J gene: TRBJ1-2
clone size: NA

CDR3 protein: ASSLGLLVAAETQY
CDR3 length: 14
V gene: TRBV7-2
J gene: TRBJ2-5
clone size: once

CDR3 protein: ASSLGASNQPQH
CDR3 length: 12
V gene: TRBV2
J gene: TRBJ1-5
clone size: NA

CDR3 protein: ASSIPGPLHDTQY
CDR3 length: 13
V gene: TRBV28
J gene: TRBJ2-3
clone size: NA

CDR3 protein: AWSKPAMGDYT
CDR3 length: 11
V gene: TRBV30
J gene: TRBJ1-2
clone size: NA

CDR3 protein: ASSPSRHQPQH
CDR3 length: 11
V gene: TRBV23-1
J gene: TRBJ1-5
clone size: NA

CDR3 protein: SVETSTPYEQY
CDR3 length: 11
V gene: TRBV29-1
J gene: TRBJ2-7
clone size: NA

CDR3 protein: ASLGGGADTQY
CDR3 length: 11
V gene: TRBV28
J gene: TRBJ2-3
clone size: few

CDR3 protein: AVQGRRSGNTIY
CDR3 length: 12
V gene: TRBV30
J gene: TRBJ1-3
clone size: NA

CDR3 protein: ASSLEGIQY
CDR3 length: 9
V gene: TRBV5-1
J gene: TRBJ2-7
clone size: NA

CDR3 protein: ASSQGPAGSGANVLT
CDR3 length: 15
V gene: TRBV4-2
J gene: TRBJ2-6
clone size: NA

CDR3 protein: ASSLSSGLQETQY
CDR3 length: 13
V gene: TRBV7-9
J gene: TRBJ2-5
clone size: NA

CDR3 protein: ASSSRPRGPSQETQY
CDR3 length: 15
V gene: TRBV7-7
J gene: TRBJ2-5
clone size: NA

CDR3 protein: ASTNGLAGTSTDTQY
CDR3 length: 15
V gene: TRBV2
J gene: TRBJ2-3
clone size: few

CDR3 protein: AWSAGTANTEAF
CDR3 length: 12
V gene: TRBV30
J gene: TRBJ1-1
clone size: NA

CDR3 protein: ASSISTDTQY
CDR3 length: 10
V gene: TRBV5-4
J gene: TRBJ2-3
clone size: NA

CDR3 protein: ASSVRGPEETQY
CDR3 length: 12
V gene: TRBV2
J gene: TRBJ2-5
clone size: NA

CDR3 protein: ASSVDSPLLYNEQF
CDR3 length: 14
V gene: TRBV9
J gene: TRBJ2-1
clone size: NA

CDR3 protein: AWSVKGANTEAF
CDR3 length: 12
V gene: TRBV30
J gene: TRBJ1-1
clone size: NA

CDR3 protein: ASTRTGRFYT
CDR3 length: 10
V gene: TRBV6-6
J gene: TRBJ1-2
clone size: NA

CDR3 protein: SVEGAPRSPNEQF
CDR3 length: 13
V gene: TRBV29-1
J gene: TRBJ2-1
clone size: NA

CDR3 protein: SGGQVLNEKLF
CDR3 length: 11
V gene: TRBV29-1
J gene: TRBJ1-4
clone size: NA

CDR3 protein: ASSQVVSSYGYT
CDR3 length: 12
V gene: TRBV4-2
J gene: TRBJ1-2
clone size: NA

CDR3 protein: ASSLAGGGHQPQH
CDR3 length: 13
V gene: TRBV7-9
J gene: TRBJ1-5
clone size: NA